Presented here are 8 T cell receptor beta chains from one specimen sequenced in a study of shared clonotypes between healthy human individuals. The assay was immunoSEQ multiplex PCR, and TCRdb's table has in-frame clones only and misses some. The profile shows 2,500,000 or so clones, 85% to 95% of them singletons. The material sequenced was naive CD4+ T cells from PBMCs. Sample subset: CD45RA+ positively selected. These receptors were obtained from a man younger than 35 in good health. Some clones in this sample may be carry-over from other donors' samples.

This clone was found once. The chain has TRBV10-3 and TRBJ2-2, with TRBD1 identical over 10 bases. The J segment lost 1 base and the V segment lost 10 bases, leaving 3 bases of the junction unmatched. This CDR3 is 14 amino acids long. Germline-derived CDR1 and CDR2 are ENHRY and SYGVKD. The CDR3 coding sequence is TGTGCCAGCGGGGACAGGGGGAACACCGGGGAGCTGTTTTTT. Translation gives CASGDRGNTGELFF.

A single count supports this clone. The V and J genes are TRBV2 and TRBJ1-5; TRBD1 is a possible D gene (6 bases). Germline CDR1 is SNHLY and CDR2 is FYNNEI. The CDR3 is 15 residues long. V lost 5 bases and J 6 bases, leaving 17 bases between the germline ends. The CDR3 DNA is TGTGCCAGCAGTCCCGACAGGAGCCCGGTTCAGCCCCAGCATTTT. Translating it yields CASSPDRSPVQPQHF.

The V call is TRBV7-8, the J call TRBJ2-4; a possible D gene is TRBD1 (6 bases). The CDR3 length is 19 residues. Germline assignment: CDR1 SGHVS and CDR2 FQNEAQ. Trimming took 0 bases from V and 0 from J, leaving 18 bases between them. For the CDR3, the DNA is TGTGCCAGCAGCTTAGCAAGACAGGAAAATGATCTAGCCAAAAACATTCAGTACTTC. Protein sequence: CASSLARQENDLAKNIQYF. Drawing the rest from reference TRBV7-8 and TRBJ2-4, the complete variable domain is GAGVSQSPRYKVAKRGQDVALRCDPISGHVSLFWYQQALGQGPEFLTYFQNEAQLDKSGLPSDRFFAERPEGSVSTLKIQRTQQEDSAVYLCASSLARQENDLAKNIQYFGAGTRLSVL.

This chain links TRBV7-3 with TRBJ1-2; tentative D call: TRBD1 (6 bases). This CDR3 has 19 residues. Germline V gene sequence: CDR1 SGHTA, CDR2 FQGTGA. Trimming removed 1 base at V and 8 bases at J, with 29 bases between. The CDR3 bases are TGTGCCAGCAGCTTAATCCGCCGCGTCGCGTCCAGGGGATTGCGGGGCTACACCTTC. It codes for CASSLIRRVASRGLRGYTF.

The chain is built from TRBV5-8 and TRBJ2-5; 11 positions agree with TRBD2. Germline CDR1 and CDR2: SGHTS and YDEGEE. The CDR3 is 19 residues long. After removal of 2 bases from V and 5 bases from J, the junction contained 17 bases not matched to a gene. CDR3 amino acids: CASSFLGELAGGHRETQYF. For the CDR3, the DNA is TGTGCCAGCAGCTTCCTGGGAGAGCTAGCGGGAGGCCACCGGGAGACCCAGTACTTC. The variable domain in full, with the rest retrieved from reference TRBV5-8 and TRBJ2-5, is EAGVTQSPTHLIKTRGQQATLRCSPISGHTSVYWYQQALGLGLQFLLWYDEGEERNRGNFPPRFSGRQFPNYSSELNVNALELEDSALYLCASSFLGELAGGHRETQYFGPGTRLLVL.

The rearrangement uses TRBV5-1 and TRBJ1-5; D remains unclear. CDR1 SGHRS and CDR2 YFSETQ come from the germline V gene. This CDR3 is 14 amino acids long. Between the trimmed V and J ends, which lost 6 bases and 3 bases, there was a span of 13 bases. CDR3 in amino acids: CASNPTGVNQPQHF. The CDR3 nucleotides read TGCGCCAGCAATCCGACCGGGGTCAATCAGCCCCAGCATTTT.

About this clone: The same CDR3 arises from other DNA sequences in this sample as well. CDR3 sequence: CASSGGTGNEQYF. CDR3 nucleotide sequence: TGTGCCAGCAGTGGTGGGACAGGGAACGAGCAGTACTTC. The J gene is TRBJ2-7, the V gene TRBV2, with TRBD1 matching 9 bases. The CDR3 consists of 13 residues. Germline V gene lookup returns CDR1 SNHLY and CDR2 FYNNEI. V trimming: 4 bases; J trimming: 5 bases; junction bases outside the gene matches: 3.

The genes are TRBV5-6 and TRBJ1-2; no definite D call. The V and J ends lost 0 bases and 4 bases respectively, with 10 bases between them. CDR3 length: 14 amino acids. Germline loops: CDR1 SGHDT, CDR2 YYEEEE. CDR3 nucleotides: TGTGCCAGCAGCTTGGACGGTTCTAGCTATGGCTACACCTTC. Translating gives CASSLDGSSYGYTF.